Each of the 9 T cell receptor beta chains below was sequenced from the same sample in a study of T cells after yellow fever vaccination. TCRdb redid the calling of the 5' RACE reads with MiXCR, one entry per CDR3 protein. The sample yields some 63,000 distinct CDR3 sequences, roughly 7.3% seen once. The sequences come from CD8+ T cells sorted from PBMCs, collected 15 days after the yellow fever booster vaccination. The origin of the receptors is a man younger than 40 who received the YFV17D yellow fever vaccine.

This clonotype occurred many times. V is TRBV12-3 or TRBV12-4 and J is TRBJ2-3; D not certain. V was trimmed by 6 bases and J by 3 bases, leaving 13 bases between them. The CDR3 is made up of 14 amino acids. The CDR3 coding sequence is TGTGCCAGCAGCCCCTACGGGCCGACAGATACGCAGTATTTT. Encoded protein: CASSPYGPTDTQYF.

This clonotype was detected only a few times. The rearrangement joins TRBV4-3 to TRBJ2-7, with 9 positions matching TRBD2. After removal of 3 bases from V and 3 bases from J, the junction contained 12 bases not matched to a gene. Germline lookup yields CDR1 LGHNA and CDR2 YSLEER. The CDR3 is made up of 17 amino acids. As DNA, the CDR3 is TGCGCCAGCAGCCAGGGTATCTTAGCGGGAGACCACTACGAGCAGTACTTC. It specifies CASSQGILAGDHYEQYF.

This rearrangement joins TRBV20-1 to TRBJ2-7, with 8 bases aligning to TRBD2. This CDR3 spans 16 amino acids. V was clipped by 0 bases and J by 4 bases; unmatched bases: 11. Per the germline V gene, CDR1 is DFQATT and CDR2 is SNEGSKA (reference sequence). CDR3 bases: TGCAGTGCTAGAGATCGTGACGGGAGGGAAATATACGAGCAGTACTTC. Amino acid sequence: CSARDRDGREIYEQYF.

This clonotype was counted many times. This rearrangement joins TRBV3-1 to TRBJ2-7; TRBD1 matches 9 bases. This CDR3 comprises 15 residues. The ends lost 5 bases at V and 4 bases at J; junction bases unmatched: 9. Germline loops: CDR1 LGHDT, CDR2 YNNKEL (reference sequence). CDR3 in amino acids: CASSWNRDRVYEQYF. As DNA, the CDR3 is TGTGCCAGCAGCTGGAACCGGGACAGGGTTTACGAGCAGTACTTC.

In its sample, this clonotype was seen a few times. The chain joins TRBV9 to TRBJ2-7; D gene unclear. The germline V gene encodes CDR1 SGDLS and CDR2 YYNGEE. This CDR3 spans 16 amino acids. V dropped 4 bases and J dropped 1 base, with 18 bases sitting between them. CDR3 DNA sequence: TGTGCCAGCAGCCCACGTCTGGCGGACGCTTCCTACGAGCAGTACTTC. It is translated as CASSPRLADASYEQYF.

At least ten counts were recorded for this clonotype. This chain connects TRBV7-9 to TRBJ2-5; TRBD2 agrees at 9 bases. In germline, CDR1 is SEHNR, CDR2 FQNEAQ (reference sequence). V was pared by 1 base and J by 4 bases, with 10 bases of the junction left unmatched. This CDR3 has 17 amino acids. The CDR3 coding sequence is TGTGCCAGCAGCTTAGAGGGGATAGCGGGAGTCAGAGAGACCCAGTACTTC. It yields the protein CASSLEGIAGVRETQYF.

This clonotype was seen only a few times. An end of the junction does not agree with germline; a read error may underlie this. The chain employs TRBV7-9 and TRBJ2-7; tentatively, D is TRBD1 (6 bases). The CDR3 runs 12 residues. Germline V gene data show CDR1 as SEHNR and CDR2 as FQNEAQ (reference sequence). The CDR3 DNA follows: TGTGCCAGCAGCCCCCCGGGACACCCGATGTCCTTC. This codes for CASSPPGHPMSF.

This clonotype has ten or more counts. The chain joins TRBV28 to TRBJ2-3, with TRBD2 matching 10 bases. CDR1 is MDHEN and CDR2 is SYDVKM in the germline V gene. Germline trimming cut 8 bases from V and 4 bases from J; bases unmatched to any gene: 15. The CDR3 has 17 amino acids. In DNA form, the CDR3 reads TGTGCCAGCGGACAACTCGAACTAGCGGGAAGCGCAGATACGCAGTATTTT. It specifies CASGQLELAGSADTQYF.

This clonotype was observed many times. The chain's CDR3 is CASSLARDYNEQFF. The CDR3 DNA is TGCGCCAGCAGCTTGGCCCGGGACTACAATGAGCAGTTCTTC. The chain couples TRBV5-1 to TRBJ2-1, with a weak D call TRBD2 (5 bases). Trimming cost V 0 bases and J 3 bases, with 7 bases left between them. CDR1 is SGHRS, CDR2 YFSETQ, per germline. The CDR3 consists of 14 residues.